This TCR beta chain was sequenced in a study of cytomegalovirus exposure and HLA in healthy donors. For the study at large: Among the roughly 400 genotyped donors, approximately 82% were placed in the Caucasian-associated ancestry cluster. General observations from the study: Most observed TCR sequences were rare, whereas some public TCRs were detected in many donors.

PCR used 60 Vbeta primers and 13 Jbeta primers. Using immunoSEQ multiplex PCR, the repertoire was profiled, and TCRdb retains in-frame clones only, with some absent. The sample contains under 200,000 clones, approximately 80% of which appear only once. In regard to this clone: What it binds is not known.

Nominally healthy donors were sampled, though unrecorded immune exposures were likely. This CDR3 has 15 amino acids. The germline V gene encodes CDR1 MDHEN and CDR2 SYDVKM. With V trimmed by 5 bases and J by 3 bases, 5 bases remained unmatched. This rearrangement joins TRBV28 to TRBJ2-7, with 12 bases fitting TRBD2. Source material: PBMCs. The TCR originated in a man younger than 35 in good health and CMV-seronegative. CDR3: CASSPATSGSYEQYF. CDR3 nucleotide sequence: TGTGCCAGCAGTCCCGCGACTAGCGGGAGCTACGAGCAGTACTTC.